A selection of T cell receptor beta chains follows, all from one sample in a study of blood T cells in healthy people across ages. TCRdb re-called the 5' RACE reads through MiXCR, storing one row per CDR3 protein. The sample contains just under 900,000 distinct CDR3 sequences, around 26% of which appear only once. The sequencing input was blood. The receptors stem from a woman of 80 years or more in good health. Both conserved end residues are part of each CDR3.

V gene	CDR3 length	J gene	CDR3 protein
TRBV7-2	16	TRBJ2-5	CASSFQQGPLGETQYF
TRBV6-6	12	TRBJ1-1	CASAGGDTEAFF
TRBV20-1	16	TRBJ2-7	CSARPGTSGGSYEQYF
TRBV18	15	TRBJ2-5	CASSRGTGSQETQYF
TRBV10-3	12	TRBJ1-2	CAIRGTGTGYTF
TRBV7-2	18	TRBJ2-4	CASSALPFQGSDKSIQYF
TRBV7-8	15	TRBJ1-6	CASSFRLQDNSPLHF
TRBV6-2/TRBV6-3	13	TRBJ2-7	CASSYWSGGEQYF
TRBV9	15	TRBJ2-5	CASSGTGQHLETQYF
TRBV6-6	11	TRBJ2-2	CASSEAGELFF
TRBV7-2	15	TRBJ1-2	CASSFRDRGQNGYTF
TRBV12-3/TRBV12-4	15	TRBJ2-2	CASSSVGQVGGELFF
TRBV2	13	.	CAIKKGGGETQYF
TRBV7-2	11	TRBJ2-1	CASSLRNEQLF
TRBV12-3/TRBV12-4	14	TRBJ2-3	CASNLGVRPDAQYF
TRBV9	15	TRBJ2-1	CASSVVGANYNEQFF
TRBV5-1	14	TRBJ2-5	CASSLSRVDETQYF
TRBV20-1	12	TRBJ1-3	CSAVVGGNTIYF
TRBV6-1	17	TRBJ1-6	CASSVNSDRGFNSPLHF
TRBV18	15	TRBJ1-2	CASSPPLDRDYGYTF
TRBV6-1	13	TRBJ2-3	CASTPRITDTQYF
TRBV3-1	14	TRBJ2-1	CASSRRSGSAEQFF
TRBV4-1	14	TRBJ1-2	CASSQTGTSYGYTF
TRBV18	15	TRBJ1-1	CASPPPSVRFTEAFF
TRBV4-2	13	TRBJ2-4	CASSQDYDGLQYF
TRBV3-1	15	TRBJ1-6	CASSPGVPYNSPLHF
TRBV7-9	15	.	CASSFRTGTLDEQYF
TRBV7-2	17	TRBJ1-1	CASSRPRVEGSGSPAFF
TRBV20-1	13	TRBJ1-2	CSAPRGGAYGYTF
TRBV6-2/TRBV6-3	12	TRBJ1-1	CASSYPGQEAFF
TRBV7-7	15	TRBJ2-2	CASSQTGGVTGELFF
TRBV20-1	14	TRBJ2-5	CSAREGIGQETQYF
TRBV11-2	13	TRBJ2-2	CASMLAGGGELFF
TRBV20-1	12	TRBJ2-1	CSAKRGGSEQFF
TRBV5-1	17	TRBJ2-1	CASSQTPIAGVTNEQFF
TRBV5-1	15	TRBJ2-5	CASSLHRPGAGTQYF
TRBV20-1	14	TRBJ1-5	CSAHRGVGNQPQHF
TRBV29-1	14	.	CSVEAASSSYEQYF
TRBV18	16	TRBJ2-6	CASSLRRGLGANVLTF
TRBV3-1	17	TRBJ2-3	CASSQTGTSGWRTSQYF
TRBV6-6	12	TRBJ2-3	CASTPGTDTQYF
TRBV6-6	13	TRBJ1-2	CASSYSGENGYTF
TRBV12-3/TRBV12-4	12	TRBJ2-7	CASMVTPYEQYF
TRBV29-1	13	TRBJ2-5	CSVTGAPQETQYF
TRBV7-2	14	TRBJ2-5	CASSSQGGGETQYF
TRBV7-2	14	TRBJ2-3	CASSTRQGTDTQYF
TRBV5-5	15	TRBJ2-5	CASSIGLAGAETQYF
TRBV4-1	16	TRBJ2-1	CASSSGEGASYNEQFF
TRBV5-1	13	TRBJ1-2	CASSLGYGDGYTF
TRBV5-1	16	TRBJ2-1	CASSLGGDFSYNEQFF
TRBV6-1	14	TRBJ2-4	CASNSGSWGNIQYF
TRBV29-1	13	TRBJ2-7	CSVGSWGSYEQYF
TRBV28	16	.	CASSFGGAETKNIQYF
TRBV7-2	14	.	CASSLIGLNYEQYF
TRBV7-2	14	TRBJ2-4	CASSPGRGGNIQYF